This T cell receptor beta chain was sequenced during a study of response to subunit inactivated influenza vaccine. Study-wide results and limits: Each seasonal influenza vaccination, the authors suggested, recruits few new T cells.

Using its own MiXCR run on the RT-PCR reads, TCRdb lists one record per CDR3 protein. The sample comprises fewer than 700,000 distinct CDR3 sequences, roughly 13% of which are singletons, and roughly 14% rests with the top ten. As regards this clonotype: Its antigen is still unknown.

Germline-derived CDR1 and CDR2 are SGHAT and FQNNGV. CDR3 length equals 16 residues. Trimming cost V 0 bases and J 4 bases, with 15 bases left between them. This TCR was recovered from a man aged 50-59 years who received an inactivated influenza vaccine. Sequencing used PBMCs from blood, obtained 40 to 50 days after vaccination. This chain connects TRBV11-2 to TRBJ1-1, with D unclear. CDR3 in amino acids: CASSLETDLPFTEAFF. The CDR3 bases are TGTGCCAGCAGCTTAGAGACGGACCTACCATTCACTGAAGCTTTCTTT.